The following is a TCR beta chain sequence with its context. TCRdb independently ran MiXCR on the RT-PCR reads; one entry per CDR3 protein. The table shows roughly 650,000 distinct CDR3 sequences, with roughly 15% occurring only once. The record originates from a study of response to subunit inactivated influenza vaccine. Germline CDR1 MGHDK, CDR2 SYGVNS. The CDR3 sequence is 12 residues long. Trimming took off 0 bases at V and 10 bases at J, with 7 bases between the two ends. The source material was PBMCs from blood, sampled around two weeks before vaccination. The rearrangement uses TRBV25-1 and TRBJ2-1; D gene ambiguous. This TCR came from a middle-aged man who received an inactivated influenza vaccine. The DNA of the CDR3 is TGTGCCAGCAGTGAATACGGAATAGAGCAGTTCTTC. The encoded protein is CASSEYGIEQFF.